The present TCR beta chain was sequenced within a study of control samples from healthy donors and cancer patients. Clones were sequenced by immunoSEQ multiplex PCR, and TCRdb holds only the in-frame ones, with some missing. The sample has 75,000 to 100,000 clones, around 82% seen once. The CDR3 loop spans 20 amino acids. In germline, CDR1 is SGHRS, CDR2 YFSETQ. This clone was recorded only once. The source of this sequence is a man aged 60 to 69 in good health. This chain uses TRBV5-1 with TRBJ2-1; 9 bases align to TRBD2. Sequenced material: blood. CDR3 DNA: TGCCCATACAAGACCAGCATGGTTTGGCGGGGGGGCCGCTCCTACAATGAGCAGTTCTTC. Translation gives CPYKTSMVWRGGRSYNEQFF.